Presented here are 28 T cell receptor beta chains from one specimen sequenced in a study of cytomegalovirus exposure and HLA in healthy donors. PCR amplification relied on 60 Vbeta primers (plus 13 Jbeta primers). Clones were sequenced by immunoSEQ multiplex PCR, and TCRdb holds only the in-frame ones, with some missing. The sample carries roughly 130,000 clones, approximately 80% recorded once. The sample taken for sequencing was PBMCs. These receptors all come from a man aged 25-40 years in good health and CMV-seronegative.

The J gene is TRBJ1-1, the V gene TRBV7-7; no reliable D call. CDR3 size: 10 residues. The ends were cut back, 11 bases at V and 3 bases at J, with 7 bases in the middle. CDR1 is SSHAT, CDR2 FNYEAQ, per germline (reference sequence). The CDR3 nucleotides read TGTGCCCTGAGGGACACTGAAGCTTTCTTT. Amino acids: CALRDTEAFF. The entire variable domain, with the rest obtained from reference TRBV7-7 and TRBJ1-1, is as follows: GAGVSQSPRYKVTKRGQDVTLRCDPISSHATLYWYQQALGQGPEFLTYFNYEAQPDKSGLPSDRFSAERPEGSISTLTIQRTEQRDSAMYRCALRDTEAFFGQGTRLTVV.

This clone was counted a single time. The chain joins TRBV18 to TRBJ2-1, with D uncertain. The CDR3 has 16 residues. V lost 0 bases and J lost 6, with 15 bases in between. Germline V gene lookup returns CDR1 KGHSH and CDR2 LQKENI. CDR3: CASSPPKLGGFNEQFF. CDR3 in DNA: TGTGCCAGCTCACCACCCAAACTCGGTGGTTTCAATGAGCAGTTCTTC. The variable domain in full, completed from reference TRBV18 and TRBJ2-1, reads NAGVMQNPRHLVRRRGQEARLRCSPMKGHSHVYWYRQLPEEGLKFMVYLQKENIIDESGMPKERFSAEFPKEGPSILRIQQVVRGDSAAYFCASSPPKLGGFNEQFFGPGTRLTVL.

The CDR3 region has the DNA TGTGCCAGCGGCCGTATACGCTCTGGGGCCAACGTCCTGACTTTC. Its protein is CASGRIRSGANVLTF. The J gene is TRBJ2-6, the V gene TRBV27, with D hard to call. This CDR3 has 15 residues. CDR1 and CDR2 (germline): MNHEY, SMNVEV (reference sequence). The ends were cut back, 8 bases at V and 0 bases at J, with 11 bases in the middle. The full variable domain, rest sourced from reference TRBV27 and TRBJ2-6, is EAQVTQNPRYLITVTGKKLTVTCSQNMNHEYMSWYRQDPGLGLRQIYYSMNVEVTDKGDVPEGYKVSRKEKRNFPLILESPSPNQTSLYFCASGRIRSGANVLTFGAGSRLTVL.

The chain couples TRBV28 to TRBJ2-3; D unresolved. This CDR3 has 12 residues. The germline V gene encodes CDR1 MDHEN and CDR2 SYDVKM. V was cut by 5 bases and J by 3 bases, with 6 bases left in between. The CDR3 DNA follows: TGTGCCAGCAGTCTTCGGACAGATACGCAGTATTTT. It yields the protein CASSLRTDTQYF.

CDR3 protein: CASSLDTGYEQFF. For the CDR3, the DNA is TGCGCCAGCAGCTTGGATACAGGGTACGAGCAGTTCTTC. The rearrangement links TRBV5-1 to TRBJ2-1; possible D gene TRBD1, 6 bases. From germline, CDR1 is SGHRS and CDR2 YFSETQ. The CDR3 extends over 13 amino acids. The V end lost 0 bases, the J end lost 10 bases, and 11 bases lay between the germline ends.

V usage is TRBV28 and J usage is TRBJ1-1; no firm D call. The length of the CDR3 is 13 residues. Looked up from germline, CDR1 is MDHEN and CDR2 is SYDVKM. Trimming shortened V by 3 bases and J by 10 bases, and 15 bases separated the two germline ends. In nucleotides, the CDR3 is TGTGCCAGCAGTTTCGGCAGGTCCGGTGGAGCTTTCTTT. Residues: CASSFGRSGGAFF.

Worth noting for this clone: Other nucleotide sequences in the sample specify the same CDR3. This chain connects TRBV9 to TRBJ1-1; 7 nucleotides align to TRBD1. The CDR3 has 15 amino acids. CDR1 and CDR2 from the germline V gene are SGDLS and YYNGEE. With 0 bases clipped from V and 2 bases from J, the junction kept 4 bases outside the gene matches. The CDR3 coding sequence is TGTGCCAGCAGCGTAGGGCAGGGGGGAAACACTGAAGCTTTCTTT. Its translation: CASSVGQGGNTEAFF.

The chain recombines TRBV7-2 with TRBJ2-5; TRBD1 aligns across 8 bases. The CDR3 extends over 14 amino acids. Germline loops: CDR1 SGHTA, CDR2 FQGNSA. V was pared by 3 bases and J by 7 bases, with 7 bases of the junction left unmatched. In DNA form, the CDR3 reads TGTGCCAGCAGCTTCGGACAGGGCCCCCCGACCCAGTACTTC. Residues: CASSFGQGPPTQYF. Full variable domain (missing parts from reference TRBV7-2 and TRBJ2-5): GAGVSQSPSNKVTEKGKDVELRCDPISGHTALYWYRQSLGQGLEFLIYFQGNSAPDKSGLPSDRFSAERTGGSVSTLTIQRTQQEDSAVYLCASSFGQGPPTQYFGPGTRLLVL.

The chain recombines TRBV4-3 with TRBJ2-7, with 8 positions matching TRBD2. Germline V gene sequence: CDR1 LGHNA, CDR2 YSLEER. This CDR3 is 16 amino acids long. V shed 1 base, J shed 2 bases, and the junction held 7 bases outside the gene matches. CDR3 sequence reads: CASSQVLAVSPYEQYF. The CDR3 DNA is TGCGCCAGCAGCCAAGTACTAGCGGTGTCTCCCTACGAGCAGTACTTC.

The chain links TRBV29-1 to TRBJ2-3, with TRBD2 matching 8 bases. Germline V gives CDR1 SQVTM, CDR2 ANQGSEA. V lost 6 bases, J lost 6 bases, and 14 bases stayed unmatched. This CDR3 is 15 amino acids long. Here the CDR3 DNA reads TGCAGCGTCGATCCAACAGCGGGAGTGGCGGATACGCAGTATTTT. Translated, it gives CSVDPTAGVADTQYF.

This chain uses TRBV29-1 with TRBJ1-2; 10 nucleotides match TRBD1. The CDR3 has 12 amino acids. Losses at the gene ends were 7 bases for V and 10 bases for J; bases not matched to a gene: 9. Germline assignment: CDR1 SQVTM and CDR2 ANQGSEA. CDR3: CSGRSGTGVYTF. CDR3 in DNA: TGCAGCGGCCGATCCGGGACAGGGGTCTACACCTTC.

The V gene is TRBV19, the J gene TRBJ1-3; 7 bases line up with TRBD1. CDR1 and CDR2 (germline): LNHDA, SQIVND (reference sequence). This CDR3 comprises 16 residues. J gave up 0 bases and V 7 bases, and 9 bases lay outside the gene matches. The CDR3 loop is CASIKDRLYSGNTIYF. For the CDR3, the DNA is TGTGCCAGTATCAAGGACAGGCTCTACTCTGGAAACACCATATATTTT.

Here the CDR3 reads CASSRVSGDHEQYF. In DNA, the CDR3 is TGTGCCAGCAGCCGAGTTTCGGGAGATCACGAGCAGTACTTC. This rearrangement joins TRBV7-9 to TRBJ2-7; D is possibly TRBD2 (6 bases). CDR3 size: 14 residues. The V gene lost 5 bases and the J gene lost 5 bases, with 16 bases spanning the gap. Germline V lookup: CDR1 SEHNR, CDR2 FQNEAQ (reference sequence).

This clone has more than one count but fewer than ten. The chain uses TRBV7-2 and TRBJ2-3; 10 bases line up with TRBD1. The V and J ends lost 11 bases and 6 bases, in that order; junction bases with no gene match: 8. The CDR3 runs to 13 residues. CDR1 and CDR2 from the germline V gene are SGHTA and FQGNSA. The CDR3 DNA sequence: TGTGCCGGTGGGGGGACAGGGGTTGATACGCAGTATTTT. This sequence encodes CAGGGTGVDTQYF.

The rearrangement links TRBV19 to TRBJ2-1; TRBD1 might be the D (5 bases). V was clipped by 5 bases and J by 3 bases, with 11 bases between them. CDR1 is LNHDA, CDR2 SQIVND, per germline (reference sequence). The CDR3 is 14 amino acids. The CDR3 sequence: CASSPGISYNEQFF. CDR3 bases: TGTGCCAGTAGTCCAGGGATAAGCTACAATGAGCAGTTCTTC.

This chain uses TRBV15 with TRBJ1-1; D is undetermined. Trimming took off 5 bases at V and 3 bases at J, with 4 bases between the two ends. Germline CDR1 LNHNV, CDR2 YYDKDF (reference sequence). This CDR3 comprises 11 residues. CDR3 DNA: TGTGCCACCAGCGAGGACACTGAAGCTTTCTTT. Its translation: CATSEDTEAFF.

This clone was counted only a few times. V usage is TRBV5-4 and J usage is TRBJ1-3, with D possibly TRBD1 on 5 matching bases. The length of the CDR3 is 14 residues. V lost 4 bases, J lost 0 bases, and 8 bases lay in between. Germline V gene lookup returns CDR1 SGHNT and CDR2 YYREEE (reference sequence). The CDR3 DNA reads TGTGCCAGCAGCCGGGGGAGCTCTGGAAACACCATATATTTT. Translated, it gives CASSRGSSGNTIYF.

For the CDR3, the DNA is TGTGCCAGCAGCCAGGACAGGGAGGGTGAAAAACTGTTTTTT. Residues: CASSQDREGEKLFF. V and J are TRBV21-1 and TRBJ1-4; the table names TRBD1, a call not compared with the DNA. TRBV21-1 is designated a pseudogene. The CDR3 totals 14 residues.

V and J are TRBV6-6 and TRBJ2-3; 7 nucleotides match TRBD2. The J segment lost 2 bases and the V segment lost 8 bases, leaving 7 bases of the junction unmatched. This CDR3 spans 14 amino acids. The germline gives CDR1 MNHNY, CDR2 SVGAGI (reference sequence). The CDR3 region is CASGGRDFTDTQYF. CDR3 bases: TGTGCCAGCGGGGGGAGGGACTTCACAGATACGCAGTATTTT.

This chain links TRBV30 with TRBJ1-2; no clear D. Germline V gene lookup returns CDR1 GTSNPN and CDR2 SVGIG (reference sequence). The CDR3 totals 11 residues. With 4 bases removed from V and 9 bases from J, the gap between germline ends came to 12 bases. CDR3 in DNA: TGTGCCTGGACCGGAGGTCGTCGCTACACCTTC. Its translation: CAWTGGRRYTF.

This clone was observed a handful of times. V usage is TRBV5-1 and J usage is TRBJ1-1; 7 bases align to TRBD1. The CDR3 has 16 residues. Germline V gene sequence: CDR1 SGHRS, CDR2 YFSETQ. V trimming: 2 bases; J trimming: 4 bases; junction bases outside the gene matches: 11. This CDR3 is CASSFNTGAGGTEAFF. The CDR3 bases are TGCGCCAGCAGCTTTAATACAGGGGCAGGAGGCACTGAAGCTTTCTTT. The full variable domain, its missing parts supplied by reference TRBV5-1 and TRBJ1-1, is KAGVTQTPRYLIKTRGQQVTLSCSPISGHRSVSWYQQTPGQGLQFLFEYFSETQRNKGNFPGRFSGRQFSNSRSEMNVSTLELGDSALYLCASSFNTGAGGTEAFFGQGTRLTVV.

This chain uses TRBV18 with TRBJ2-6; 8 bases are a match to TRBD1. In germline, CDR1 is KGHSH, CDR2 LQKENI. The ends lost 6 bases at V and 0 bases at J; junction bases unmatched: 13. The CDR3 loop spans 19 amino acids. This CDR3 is CASSLRWTGQSSGANVLTF. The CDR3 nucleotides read TGTGCCAGCTCGCTTCGATGGACAGGGCAGAGCTCTGGGGCCAACGTCCTGACTTTC.

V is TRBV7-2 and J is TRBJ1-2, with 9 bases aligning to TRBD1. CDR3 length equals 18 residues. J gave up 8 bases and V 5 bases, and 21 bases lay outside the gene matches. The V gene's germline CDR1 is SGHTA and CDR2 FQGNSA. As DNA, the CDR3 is TGTGCCAGCAGCACCCCCAAGGCGGGACAGGGTTCGAGCCGGGGCTACACCTTC. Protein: CASSTPKAGQGSSRGYTF.

The CDR3 spells CASSPPPRTVGPNYGYTF. For the CDR3, the DNA is TGTGCCAGCTCACCACCCCCCAGGACAGTGGGACCAAACTATGGCTACACCTTC. The V gene is TRBV18, the J gene TRBJ1-2; D possibly corresponds to TRBD1 (6 bases). The CDR3 is 18 residues long. The V gene lost 0 bases and the J gene lost 2 bases, with 19 bases spanning the gap. Per the germline V gene, CDR1 is KGHSH and CDR2 is LQKENI.

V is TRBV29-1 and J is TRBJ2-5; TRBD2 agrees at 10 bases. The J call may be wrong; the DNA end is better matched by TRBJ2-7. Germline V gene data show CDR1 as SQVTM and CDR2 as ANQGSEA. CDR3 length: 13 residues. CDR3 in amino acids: CSGKLAGSYEQYF. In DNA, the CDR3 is TGCAGCGGTAAACTAGCGGGGAGCTACGAGCAGTACTTC.

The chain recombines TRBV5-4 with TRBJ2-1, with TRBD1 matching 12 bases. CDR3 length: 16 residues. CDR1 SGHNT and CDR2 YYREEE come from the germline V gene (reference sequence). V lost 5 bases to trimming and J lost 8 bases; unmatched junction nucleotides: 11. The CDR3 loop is CASRAGTGGGVDEQFF. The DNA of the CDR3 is TGTGCCAGCAGAGCCGGGACAGGGGGCGGGGTCGATGAGCAGTTCTTC.

CDR3 region: CASKTGNTEAFF. In DNA, the CDR3 is TGCGCCAGCAAGACAGGGAACACTGAAGCTTTCTTT. The chain has TRBV5-1 and TRBJ1-1, with a tentative D call TRBD1 (6 bases). Germline assignment: CDR1 SGHRS and CDR2 YFSETQ. V was clipped by 6 bases and J by 1 base, with 7 bases between them. CDR3 size: 12 residues.

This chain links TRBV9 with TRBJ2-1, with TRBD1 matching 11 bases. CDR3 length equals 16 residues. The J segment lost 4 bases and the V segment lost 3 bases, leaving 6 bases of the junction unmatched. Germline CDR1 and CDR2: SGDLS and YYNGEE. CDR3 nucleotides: TGTGCCAGCAGCGCCCGGGACAGGGGGAATTACAATGAGCAGTTCTTC. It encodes CASSARDRGNYNEQFF.